Below, 24 T cell receptor beta chains from the same sample are listed, as sequenced in a study of blood T cells in healthy people across ages. A second PCR, run for roughly 7 to 12 cycles, used a sample-barcoded 5' primer plus a J-beta primer mix. TCRdb itself ran the 5' RACE reads through MiXCR, one entry per CDR3 protein. Of approximately 800,000 distinct CDR3 sequences detected, about 55% appear once; the ten largest clones hold 41%. The sequenced sample was blood. The source of these receptors is an elderly man in good health.

In the case of this clonotype: At one end the junction does not follow the germline gene, possibly because of a read error. V usage is TRBV24-1 and J usage is TRBJ2-1; 8 nucleotides agree with TRBD1. The germline V gene has CDR1 KGHDR and CDR2 SFDVKD. CDR3 length equals 15 residues. The CDR3 coding sequence is TGTGTCACCAGTGATTTGGAAGACAGGGGCGATGAGCAGTTCTTC. Translating it yields CVTSDLEDRGDEQFF.

This clonotype was found a few times. This sequence joins TRBV20-1 and TRBJ2-4, with 8 bases matching TRBD2. Trimming removed 4 bases from V and 9 bases from J; junction bases left unmatched: 11. The germline V gene encodes CDR1 DFQATT and CDR2 SNEGSKA (reference sequence). The CDR3 contains 14 residues. CDR3 amino acids: CSATRGGASGIQYF. CDR3 DNA sequence: TGCAGTGCTACCCGGGGGGGGGCGTCGGGCATTCAGTACTTC.

The chain recombines TRBV5-1 with TRBJ2-3; 12 nucleotides agree with TRBD2. Germline assignment: CDR1 SGHRS and CDR2 YFSETQ. This CDR3 comprises 12 residues. J lost 14 bases, V lost 3 bases, and 4 bases had no gene match. The CDR3 region is CASSSTSGSTYF. The CDR3 DNA follows: TGCGCCAGCAGCTCGACTAGCGGGAGTACGTATTTT.

The chain has TRBV7-9 and TRBJ2-5, with 12 bases matching TRBD2. This CDR3 has 17 amino acids. Germline V lookup: CDR1 SEHNR, CDR2 FQNEAQ (reference sequence). Trimming took 1 base from V and 1 from J; bases not matched to a gene: 4. The CDR3 nucleotides are TGTGCCAGCAGCTTAGGGGGACTAGCGGGTTCCCAAGAGACCCAGTACTTC. It codes for CASSLGGLAGSQETQYF.

This clonotype was seen only a few times. The chain has TRBV12-3 or TRBV12-4 and TRBJ2-7; 9 nucleotides line up with TRBD2. This CDR3 has 14 amino acids. Trimming at V came to 6 bases and at J to 5 bases, leaving 8 bases not matched to a gene. CDR3 coding DNA: TGTGCCAGCAGCAGATTAGCGGGAGTGAACGAGCAGTACTTC. This sequence encodes CASSRLAGVNEQYF.

Many counts were recorded for this clonotype. The chain links TRBV12-5 to TRBJ1-2; 7 bases fit TRBD1. The CDR3 runs 12 residues. The trim removed 6 bases at V and 4 bases at J, leaving 2 bases unmatched. Germline V lookup: CDR1 LGHNT, CDR2 FRNRAP. CDR3 sequence reads: CASGQGPYGYTF. Here the CDR3 DNA reads TGTGCTAGTGGACAGGGGCCCTATGGCTACACCTTC.

V usage is TRBV12-3 or TRBV12-4 and J usage is TRBJ2-3; D not resolved. Trimming shortened V by 6 bases and J by 0 bases, and 13 bases separated the two germline ends. CDR3 size: 15 residues. The CDR3 loop reads CASSISRTSTDTQYF. The CDR3 region has the DNA TGTGCCAGCAGCATTAGCCGAACTAGCACAGATACGCAGTATTTT.

The CDR3 DNA is TGTGCCAGCAGTGTAGTACCGAGCCCCCATGGCTACACCTTC. It translates to CASSVVPSPHGYTF. The chain uses TRBV27 and TRBJ1-2, with D unclear. The CDR3 consists of 14 residues. Germline CDR1 is MNHEY and CDR2 is SMNVEV (reference sequence). Deletions cut 5 bases from V and 6 bases from J, with 16 bases between.

This chain uses TRBV20-1 with TRBJ2-1; tentatively, D is TRBD2 (6 bases). Trimming took 6 bases from V and 5 from J, leaving 14 bases between them. The germline V gene encodes CDR1 DFQATT and CDR2 SNEGSKA (reference sequence). The CDR3 totals 13 residues. CDR3 DNA: TGCAGTGCGGCGGGAATAGCGGACAATGAGCAGTTCTTC. Its translation is CSAAGIADNEQFF.

The chain links TRBV4-1 to TRBJ1-2; weak D call: TRBD1 (5 bases). CDR3 size: 15 residues. Germline V gives CDR1 MGHRA, CDR2 YSYEKL. The V end was cut by 1 base, the J end by 3 bases, with 12 bases between. The CDR3 loop is CASSQVQGADYGYTF. The CDR3 region has the DNA TGCGCCAGCAGCCAAGTTCAGGGAGCAGACTATGGCTACACCTTC.

There are a few counts of this clonotype. The V gene is TRBV6-5, the J gene TRBJ2-4; 13 nucleotides line up with TRBD2. Per germline, CDR1 MNHEY and CDR2 SVGAGI. The trim removed 2 bases at V and 13 bases at J, leaving 8 bases unmatched. CDR3 length: 15 residues. The CDR3 bases are TGTGCCAGCAGTTACGGACTAGCGGGAGTTTCTGAGCAGTACTTC. Translation: CASSYGLAGVSEQYF.

V and J are TRBV5-1 and TRBJ1-2, with TRBD1 as a possible D gene (6 bases). This CDR3 comprises 15 residues. V lost 0 bases to trimming and J lost 3 bases, with 12 bases between them. CDR1 is SGHRS and CDR2 is YFSETQ in the germline V gene. As DNA, the CDR3 is TGCGCCAGCAGCTTGGCACAGGGCACCTACTATGGCTACACCTTC. Its translation is CASSLAQGTYYGYTF.

The V call is TRBV20-1, the J call TRBJ2-3; D could derive from TRBD1 or TRBD2 (5 bases each). There are 13 residues in the CDR3. Germline values: CDR1 DFQATT, CDR2 SNEGSKA (reference sequence). Deletions cut 2 bases from V and 14 bases from J, with 20 bases between. The CDR3 nucleotides read TGCAGTGCTAGACGCAGGGAGCACAGATACGCGTATTTT. Translated, it gives CSARRREHRYAYF.

The chain uses TRBV4-1 and TRBJ1-4; possibly TRBD1 for D (5 bases). Trimming left V 4 bases short and J 5 bases short, with 14 bases between. CDR3 length: 15 residues. In germline, CDR1 is MGHRA, CDR2 YSYEKL. CDR3 sequence reads: CASSPSGTGNEKLFF. The CDR3 coding sequence is TGCGCCAGCAGCCCCTCCGGGACGGGGAATGAAAAACTGTTTTTT.

This chain links TRBV7-9 with TRBJ2-5; 8 positions agree with TRBD1. The CDR3 length is 15 residues. In germline, CDR1 is SEHNR, CDR2 FQNEAQ (reference sequence). V lost 4 bases, J lost 0 bases, and 4 bases stayed unmatched. The CDR3 protein is CASSSSDRDQETQYF. CDR3 bases: TGTGCCAGCAGCTCATCGGACAGGGACCAAGAGACCCAGTACTTC. Variable domain in full (rest from reference TRBV7-9 and TRBJ2-5): DTGVSQNPRHKITKRGQNVTFRCDPISEHNRLYWYRQTLGQGPEFLTYFQNEAQLEKSRLLSDRFSAERPKGSFSTLEIQRTEQGDSAMYLCASSSSDRDQETQYFGPGTRLLVL.

A few counts support this clonotype. The chain joins TRBV5-1 to TRBJ1-1, with 7 bases lining up with TRBD1. CDR1 is SGHRS, CDR2 YFSETQ, per germline. The trim removed 4 bases at V and 5 bases at J, leaving 8 bases unmatched. The CDR3 has 14 residues. The CDR3 sequence is CASSPQGGRTEAFF. CDR3 sequence (DNA): TGCGCCAGCAGCCCCCAGGGGGGGAGGACTGAAGCTTTCTTT.

The rearrangement links TRBV9 to TRBJ2-4, with D perhaps assigned TRBD1 or TRBD2 (6 bases each). This CDR3 spans 16 amino acids. Per the germline V gene, CDR1 is SGDLS and CDR2 is YYNGEE. The germline V and J ends were trimmed by 4 bases and 1 base, with 15 bases remaining between them. The CDR3 region is CASSFGGDMAKNIQYF. The CDR3 bases are TGTGCCAGCAGCTTCGGGGGCGATATGGCCAAAAACATTCAGTACTTC.

This chain links TRBV3-1 with TRBJ2-2; a possible D gene is TRBD2 (6 bases). The CDR3 spans 18 residues. The V and J ends lost 2 bases and 8 bases respectively, with 24 bases between them. Germline loops: CDR1 LGHDT, CDR2 YNNKEL (reference sequence). The CDR3, as DNA: TGTGCCAGCAGCCAAAAGACTAGGACCCGCTTCAGCGGAGGGGAGCTGTTTTTT. Protein: CASSQKTRTRFSGGELFF.

This clonotype was seen only a few times. The chain couples TRBV7-9 to TRBJ2-5; D gene ambiguous. This CDR3 is built from 14 residues. V was cut by 5 bases and J by 5 bases, with 15 bases left in between. From germline, CDR1 is SEHNR and CDR2 FQNEAQ (reference sequence). CDR3 loop: CASSLGSAWETQYF. CDR3 nucleotides: TGTGCCAGCAGCCTAGGCTCCGCTTGGGAGACCCAGTACTTC.

This rearrangement joins TRBV5-1 to TRBJ1-4; D is undetermined. The length of the CDR3 is 16 residues. Germline values: CDR1 SGHRS, CDR2 YFSETQ. The germline V and J ends were trimmed by 2 bases and 3 bases, with 14 bases remaining between them. CDR3: CASSLSDRRPNEKLFF. The CDR3 nucleotides are TGCGCCAGCAGCTTATCCGATCGTCGGCCTAATGAAAAACTGTTTTTT. Together with reference TRBV5-1 and TRBJ1-4, the CDR3 gives the full variable domain: KAGVTQTPRYLIKTRGQQVTLSCSPISGHRSVSWYQQTPGQGLQFLFEYFSETQRNKGNFPGRFSGRQFSNSRSEMNVSTLELGDSALYLCASSLSDRRPNEKLFFGSGTQLSVL.

This clonotype occurred a few times. V and J are TRBV6-1 and TRBJ2-7; no clear D gene. The V end lost 6 bases, the J end lost 2 bases, and 23 bases lay between the germline ends. This CDR3 comprises 17 residues. Germline V CDR1 and CDR2: MNHNS, SASEGT. The CDR3 loop reads CASSRPPWQSTAYEQYF. The CDR3 DNA sequence: TGTGCCAGCAGCCGCCCTCCCTGGCAGTCAACCGCCTACGAGCAGTACTTC.

This clonotype was recorded a few times. The V and J genes are TRBV3-1 and TRBJ2-3; D not resolved. This CDR3 comprises 14 residues. Trimming shortened V by 0 bases and J by 5 bases, and 9 bases separated the two germline ends. Germline CDR1 reads LGHDT; CDR2 reads YNNKEL (reference sequence). CDR3 sequence: CASSQDLQEDTQYF. The CDR3, as DNA: TGTGCCAGCAGCCAAGATCTTCAGGAAGATACGCAGTATTTT.

V and J are TRBV7-3 and TRBJ2-5, with TRBD2 as a possible D gene (6 bases). The CDR3 loop spans 15 amino acids. The germline V gene encodes CDR1 SGHTA and CDR2 FQGTGA. V was shortened by 4 bases and J by 1 base, with 13 bases between the two germline ends. CDR3: CASSWGGTPQETQYF. The CDR3 nucleotides read TGTGCCAGCAGCTGGGGCGGGACTCCCCAAGAGACCCAGTACTTC.

This clonotype was detected only a few times. This rearrangement joins TRBV10-3 to TRBJ1-2; D possibly corresponds to TRBD1 (6 bases). Deletions cut 3 bases from V and 3 bases from J, with 14 bases between. The CDR3 sequence is 15 residues long. CDR1 and CDR2 (germline): ENHRY, SYGVKD. The CDR3 loop reads CAISDAGGQDYGYTF. The CDR3 DNA follows: TGTGCCATCAGTGATGCGGGGGGCCAGGACTATGGCTACACCTTC.